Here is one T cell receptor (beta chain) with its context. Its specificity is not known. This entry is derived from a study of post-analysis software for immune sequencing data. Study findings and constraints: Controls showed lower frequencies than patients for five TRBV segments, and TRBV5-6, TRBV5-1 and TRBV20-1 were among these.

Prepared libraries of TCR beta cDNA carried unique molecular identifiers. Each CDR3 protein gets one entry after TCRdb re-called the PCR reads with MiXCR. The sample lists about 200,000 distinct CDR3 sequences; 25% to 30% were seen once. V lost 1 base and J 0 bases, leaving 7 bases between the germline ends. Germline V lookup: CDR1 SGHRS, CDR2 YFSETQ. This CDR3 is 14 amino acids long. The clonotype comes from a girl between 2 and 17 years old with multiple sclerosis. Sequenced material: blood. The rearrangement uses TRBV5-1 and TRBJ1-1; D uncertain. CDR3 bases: TGCGCCAGCAGCTTGTACGGACTGAACACTGAAGCTTTCTTT. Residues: CASSLYGLNTEAFF.